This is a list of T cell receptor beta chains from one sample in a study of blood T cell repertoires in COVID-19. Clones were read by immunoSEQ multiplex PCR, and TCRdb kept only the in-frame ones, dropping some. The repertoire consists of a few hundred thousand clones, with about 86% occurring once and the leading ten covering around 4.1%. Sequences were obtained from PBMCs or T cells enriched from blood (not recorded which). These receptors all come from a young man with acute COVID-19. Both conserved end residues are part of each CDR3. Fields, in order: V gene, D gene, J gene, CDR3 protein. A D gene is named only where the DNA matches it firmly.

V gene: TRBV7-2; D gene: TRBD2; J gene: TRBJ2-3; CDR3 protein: CASSLVAGGPKDTQYF
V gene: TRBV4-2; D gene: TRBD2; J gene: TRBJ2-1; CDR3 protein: CASSLRTSGGAIEQFF
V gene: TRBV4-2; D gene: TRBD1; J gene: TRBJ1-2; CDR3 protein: CASSQDGQGPYGYTF
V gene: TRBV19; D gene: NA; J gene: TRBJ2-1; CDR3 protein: CASSIESANFNEQFF
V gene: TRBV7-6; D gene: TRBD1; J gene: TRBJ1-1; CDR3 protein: CASSARDSPNTEAFF
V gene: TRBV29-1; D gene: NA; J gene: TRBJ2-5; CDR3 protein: CSGTAQETQYF
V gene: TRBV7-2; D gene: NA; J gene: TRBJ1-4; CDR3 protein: CASRKEVGNEKLFF
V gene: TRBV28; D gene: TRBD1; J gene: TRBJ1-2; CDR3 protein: CASSFGQGRGYTF
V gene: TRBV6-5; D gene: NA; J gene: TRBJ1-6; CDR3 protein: CASSYGQGRYNSPLHF
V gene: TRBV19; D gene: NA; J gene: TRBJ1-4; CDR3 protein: CASIQGAVVTNEKLFF
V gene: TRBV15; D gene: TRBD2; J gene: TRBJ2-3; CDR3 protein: CATSSGGAADTQYF
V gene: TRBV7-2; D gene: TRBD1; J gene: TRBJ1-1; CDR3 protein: CASTGTGGMNTEAFF
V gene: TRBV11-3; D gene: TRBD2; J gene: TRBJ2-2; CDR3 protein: CASSLSATSGSGTGELFF
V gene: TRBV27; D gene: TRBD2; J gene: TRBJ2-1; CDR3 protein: CASSYLAGASYNEQFF
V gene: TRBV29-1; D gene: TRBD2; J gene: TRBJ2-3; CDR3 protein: CSVGAGGFTDTQYF
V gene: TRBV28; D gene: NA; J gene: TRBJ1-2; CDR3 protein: CASTPSGVNYGYTF
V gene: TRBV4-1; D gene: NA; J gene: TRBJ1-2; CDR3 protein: CASSPALQEIYGYTF
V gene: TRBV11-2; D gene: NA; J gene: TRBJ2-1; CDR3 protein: CASSYTSGPYNEQFF
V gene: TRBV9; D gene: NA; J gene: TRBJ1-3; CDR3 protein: CASSIGPFSGNTIYF
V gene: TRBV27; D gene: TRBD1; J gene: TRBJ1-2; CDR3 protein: CATATGGYGYTF